Listed here are 5 T cell receptor beta chains from one sample, sequenced in a study of Graves' ophthalmopathy and Graves' hyperthyroidism. RNA transcripts were the template, and TCR beta CDR3 regions were amplified from them. HTBI primers were used in a first-round RT-PCR, which preceded a second-round multiplex PCR. TCRdb called the multiplex PCR reads again in MiXCR, with one record for every CDR3 protein. The sample lists some 250,000 distinct CDR3 sequences; around 42% were seen once. Sample: peripheral blood. These receptors all stem from an adult man with Graves' ophthalmopathy.

In its sample, this clonotype was seen a few times. The chain joins TRBV5-1 to TRBJ1-2; no reliable D call. Germline V gene sequence: CDR1 SGHRS, CDR2 YFSETQ. The V and J ends lost 0 bases and 4 bases respectively, with 13 bases between them. The length of the CDR3 is 15 residues. CDR3 coding DNA: TGCGCCAGCAGCTTGGTCGGACTCGACGGCTATGGCTACACCTTC. This translates into CASSLVGLDGYGYTF.

J is TRBJ1-1 and V is TRBV2; D remains ambiguous. Germline CDR1 and CDR2: SNHLY and FYNNEI. The CDR3 loop spans 13 amino acids. The germline V and J ends were trimmed by 2 bases and 9 bases, with 13 bases remaining between them. The CDR3 is CASSEIRGNQAFF. The CDR3 nucleotides are TGTGCCAGCAGTGAAATTAGAGGGAATCAAGCTTTCTTT. Full variable domain (outside the CDR3, taken from reference TRBV2 and TRBJ1-1): EPEVTQTPSHQVTQMGQEVILRCVPISNHLYFYWYRQILGQKVEFLVSFYNNEISEKSEIFDDQFSVERPDGSNFTLKIRSTKLEDSAMYFCASSEIRGNQAFFGQGTRLTVV.

The CDR3 bases are TGTGCCAGCAGCCGGACAGCTAGCTCCTATAATTCACCCCTCCACTTT. As protein: CASSRTASSYNSPLHF. This chain links TRBV9 with TRBJ1-6; D might be TRBD1 (6 bases). The CDR3 spans 16 residues. Trimming took off 4 bases at V and 0 bases at J, with 11 bases between the two ends. Germline V gene sequence: CDR1 SGDLS, CDR2 YYNGEE.

Ten or more counts support this clonotype. This chain uses TRBV2 with TRBJ1-2; 8 bases fit TRBD1. CDR3 length: 13 residues. Trimming removed 5 bases from V and 5 bases from J; junction bases left unmatched: 4. Germline-derived CDR1 and CDR2 are SNHLY and FYNNEI. The CDR3 loop reads CASSTQGAYGYTF. CDR3 nucleotide sequence: TGTGCCAGCAGTACCCAGGGGGCGTATGGCTACACCTTC.

The J gene is TRBJ1-2, the V gene TRBV12-3 or TRBV12-4; 9 bases are shared with TRBD1. This CDR3 has 15 amino acids. V lost 2 bases, J lost 8 bases, and 9 bases stayed unmatched. The CDR3 region has the DNA TGTGCCAGCAGTTTATGGGGTCGGACAGGGGACGGCTACACCTTC. It translates to CASSLWGRTGDGYTF.